These 8 T cell receptor beta chains share one sample of origin, sequenced in a study of cytomegalovirus exposure and HLA in healthy donors. PCR amplification relied on 60 Vbeta primers (plus 13 Jbeta primers). Sequenced by immunoSEQ multiplex PCR; TCRdb stores in-frame clones only, minus some. The repertoire consists of 130,000 to 150,000 clones, with approximately 81% occurring once and the leading ten covering approximately 4.2%. Sequenced material: PBMCs. These receptors came from a woman aged 40 to 55 in good health and CMV-seropositive.

The CDR3: CASSSDLDRGTEKLFF. The CDR3 region has the DNA TGTGCCAGCAGCTCAGACCTTGACAGGGGTACTGAAAAACTGTTTTTT. The chain has TRBV7-9 and TRBJ1-4; 8 positions agree with TRBD1. CDR3 length: 16 residues. The junction had 11 bases not matched to a gene; V was cut back by 4 bases and J by 7 bases. CDR1 and CDR2 from the germline V gene are SEHNR and FQNEAQ (reference sequence). The full variable domain, in which reference TRBV7-9 and TRBJ1-4 provide the parts outside the CDR3, is DTGVSQNPRHKITKRGQNVTFRCDPISEHNRLYWYRQTLGQGPEFLTYFQNEAQLEKSRLLSDRFSAERPKGSFSTLEIQRTEQGDSAMYLCASSSDLDRGTEKLFFGSGTQLSVL.

The chain combines TRBV12-1 with TRBJ1-6. TRBV12-1 constitutes a pseudogene. This CDR3 has 15 amino acids. CDR3 bases: TGTGAAGACCGCTCGGTGGGAGCCTATAATTCACCCCTCCACTTT. Translation: CEDRSVGAYNSPLHF.

J is TRBJ2-5 and V is TRBV5-1; tentative D call: TRBD1 (6 bases). V was trimmed by 1 base and J by 2 bases, leaving 12 bases between them. Germline-derived CDR1 and CDR2 are SGHRS and YFSETQ. This CDR3 comprises 15 residues. CDR3 protein: CASSLNQGQQETQYF. DNA of the CDR3: TGCGCCAGCAGCTTGAATCAGGGGCAGCAAGAGACCCAGTACTTC.

The chain links TRBV2 to TRBJ2-7, with D possibly TRBD2 on 6 matching bases. Germline-derived CDR1 and CDR2 are SNHLY and FYNNEI. The CDR3 is made up of 13 amino acids. V lost 8 bases and J lost 4, with 15 bases in between. The CDR3 sequence: CASWEADNYEQYF. CDR3 DNA sequence: TGTGCCAGCTGGGAGGCAGATAATTACGAGCAGTACTTC.

To note about this clone: An end of the junction does not agree with germline; a read error may underlie this. The sample contains more than one DNA sequence encoding this CDR3. The chain carries TRBV30 and TRBJ2-2; TRBD2 matches at 11 bases. CDR1 is GTSNPN, CDR2 SVGIG, per germline (reference sequence). This CDR3 region has 15 residues. CDR3 sequence (DNA): TGCGCCTGGAGTTTAGCGGGGGGGGGAACCGGGGAGCTGTTTTTT. This encodes CAWSLAGGGTGELFF.

This chain joins TRBV18 and TRBJ1-1; the match to TRBD1 covers 8 bases. CDR3 length equals 14 residues. The V gene end was trimmed by 4 bases and the J gene end by 4 bases; junction bases not matched to a gene: 5. Germline CDR1 reads KGHSH; CDR2 reads LQKENI. The chain's CDR3 is CASSRTRGPTEAFF. CDR3 DNA: TGTGCCAGCTCACGGACCAGGGGGCCCACTGAAGCTTTCTTT.

This chain joins TRBV5-1 and TRBJ2-7; 10 bases align to TRBD1. The CDR3 spans 16 residues. Per germline, CDR1 SGHRS and CDR2 YFSETQ. J lost 5 bases, V lost 1 base, and 9 bases had no gene match. This CDR3 is CASSLRFGTGENEQYF. The CDR3 nucleotides read TGCGCCAGCAGCTTGCGGTTCGGGACAGGGGAGAACGAGCAGTACTTC.

A note on this clone: One end of the junction fails to match germline, which may point to a read error. CDR3 protein: CAGSPGDRARPQHF. The CDR3 DNA follows: TGTGCCGGCTCACCTGGGGACAGGGCCAGGCCCCAGCATTTT. This chain connects TRBV18 to TRBJ1-5, with 9 bases aligning to TRBD1. Germline CDR1 reads KGHSH; CDR2 reads LQKENI. CDR3 length equals 14 residues.